This entry is about one TCR beta chain. Clones were sequenced by immunoSEQ multiplex PCR, and TCRdb holds only the in-frame ones, with some missing. There are 55,000 to 75,000 clones in the sample; roughly 83% occur only once, and less than 20% lies in the top ten. This sample stems from a study of glioma-infiltrating T cells after dendritic cell vaccination. Sample time point: after dendritic cell vaccination, including at tumor progression/relapse. The germline V and J ends were trimmed by 0 bases and 4 bases, with 13 bases remaining between them. Germline V gives CDR1 SGHRS, CDR2 YFSETQ. CDR3 size: 15 residues.

V usage is TRBV5-1 and J usage is TRBJ1-2; D unclear. The clonotype comes from a human donor with glioblastoma. Source: blood, taken after dendritic cell vaccination. The CDR3 sequence is CASSLDPRIIYGYTF. CDR3 nucleotide sequence: TGCGCCAGCAGCTTGGATCCCAGGATAATCTATGGCTACACCTTC.